This TCR beta chain comes out of a study of shared clonotypes between healthy human individuals. The data were produced by immunoSEQ multiplex PCR, yet TCRdb's version contains in-frame clones alone and is incomplete. The repertoire includes about 1 million clones, around 75% of them detected once, and roughly 1.5% sits in the top ten. CDR1 and CDR2 (germline): MNHNY, SVGAGI (reference sequence). The CDR3 loop spans 14 amino acids. Trimming shortened V by 6 bases and J by 1 base, and 13 bases separated the two germline ends. This clonotype was sampled from a man aged 18-30 years in good health. The specimen was memory CD4+ T cells sorted from blood. Subset denoted: CD45RA-negative fraction. The chain links TRBV6-6 to TRBJ2-7, with D tentatively TRBD2 (6 bases). The CDR3 coding sequence is TGTGCCAGCAGCCCCGCTAGCGCTTCCTACGAGCAGTACTTC. Protein product: CASSPASASYEQYF.